The present T cell receptor (beta chain) was sequenced within a study of vaccination effects on CD4 cells after COVID-19. A word on this clone: Its antigen is not identified.

Ahead of sequencing, the ViraFEST assay grew antigen-specific CD4+ T cells using viral peptide pools. Culture lasted about 10 days before CD4+ T cell isolation. Participants got two doses of BNT162b2 or mRNA-1273 vaccine. People in the vaccine group had not been infected with SARS-CoV-2 before, and their nucleocapsid antibodies were negative. The culture medium for 1.5 million to 2.5 million PBMC per well included around 10 IU/ml IL-2 and around 10 ug/ml peptides. The CDR3 totals 15 residues. Germline V CDR1 and CDR2: LNHDA, SQIVND (reference sequence). Trimming took 7 bases from V and 4 from J, leaving 19 bases between them. Overall study findings and caveats: Common cold coronaviruses were cross-recognized by only 1 of 255 vaccine-induced clones in healthy vaccinees.

Sequenced by immunoSEQ multiplex PCR; TCRdb stores in-frame clones only, minus some. The profile shows roughly 59,000 clones, approximately 78% of them singletons. Sequenced material: CD4+ T cells from PBMCs cultured with HCoV-OC43 spike peptides, taken after COVID-19 vaccination. Subset reported: HCoV-OC43 spike overlapping peptide pool stimulation. The receptor was derived from a human donor who received a COVID-19 vaccine. V is TRBV19 and J is TRBJ1-2; tentatively, D is TRBD1 (5 bases). The CDR3 is CASNRAGPRVYGYTF. Here the CDR3 DNA reads TGTGCCAGTAATAGGGCGGGACCGAGAGTCTATGGCTACACCTTC.